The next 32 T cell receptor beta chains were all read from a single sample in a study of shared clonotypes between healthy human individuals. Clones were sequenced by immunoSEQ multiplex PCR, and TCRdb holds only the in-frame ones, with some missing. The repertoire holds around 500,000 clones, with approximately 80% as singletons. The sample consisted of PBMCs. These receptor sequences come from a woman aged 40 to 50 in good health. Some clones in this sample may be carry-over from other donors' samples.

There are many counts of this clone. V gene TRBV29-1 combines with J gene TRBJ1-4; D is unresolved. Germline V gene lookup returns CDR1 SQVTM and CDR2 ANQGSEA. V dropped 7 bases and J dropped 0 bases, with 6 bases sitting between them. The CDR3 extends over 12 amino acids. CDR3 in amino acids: CSAQSTNEKLFF. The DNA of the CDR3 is TGCAGCGCACAGTCAACTAATGAAAAACTGTTTTTT. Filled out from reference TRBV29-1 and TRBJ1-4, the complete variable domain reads SAVISQKPSRDICQRGTSLTIQCQVDSQVTMMFWYRQQPGQSLTLIATANQGSEATYESGFVIDKFPISRPNLTFSTLTVSNMSPEDSSIYLCSAQSTNEKLFFGSGTQLSVL.

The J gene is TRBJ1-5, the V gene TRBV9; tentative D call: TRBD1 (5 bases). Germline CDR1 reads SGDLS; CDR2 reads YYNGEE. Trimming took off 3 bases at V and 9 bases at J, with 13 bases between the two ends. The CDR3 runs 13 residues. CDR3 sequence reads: CASSETLGGPQHF. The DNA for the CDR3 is TGTGCCAGCAGCGAAACCCTGGGGGGGCCCCAGCATTTT.

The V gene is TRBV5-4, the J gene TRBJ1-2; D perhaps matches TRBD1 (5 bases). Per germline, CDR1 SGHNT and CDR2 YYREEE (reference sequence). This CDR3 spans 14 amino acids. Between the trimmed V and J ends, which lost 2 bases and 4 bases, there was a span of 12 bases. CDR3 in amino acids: CASSLLGDGYGYTF. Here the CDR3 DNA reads TGTGCCAGCAGCTTACTAGGGGATGGCTATGGCTACACCTTC. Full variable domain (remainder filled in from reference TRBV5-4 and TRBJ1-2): ETGVTQSPTHLIKTRGQQVTLRCSSQSGHNTVSWYQQALGQGPQFIFQYYREEENGRGNFPPRFSGLQFPNYSSELNVNALELDDSALYLCASSLLGDGYGYTFGSGTRLTVV.

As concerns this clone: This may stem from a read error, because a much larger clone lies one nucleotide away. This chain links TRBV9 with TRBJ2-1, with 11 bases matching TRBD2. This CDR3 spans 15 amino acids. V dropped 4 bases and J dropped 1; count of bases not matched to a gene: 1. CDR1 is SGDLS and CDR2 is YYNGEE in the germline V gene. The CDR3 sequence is CASSSSGRSYNEQFF. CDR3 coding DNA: TGTGCCAGCAGCTCTAGCGGGAGGTCCTACAATGAGCAGTTCTTC.

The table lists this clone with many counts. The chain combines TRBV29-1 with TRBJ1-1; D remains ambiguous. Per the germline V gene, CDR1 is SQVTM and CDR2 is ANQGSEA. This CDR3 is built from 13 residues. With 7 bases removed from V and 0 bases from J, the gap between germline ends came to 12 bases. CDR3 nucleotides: TGCAGCGCTCAACCGAGGATGAACACTGAAGCTTTCTTT. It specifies CSAQPRMNTEAFF.

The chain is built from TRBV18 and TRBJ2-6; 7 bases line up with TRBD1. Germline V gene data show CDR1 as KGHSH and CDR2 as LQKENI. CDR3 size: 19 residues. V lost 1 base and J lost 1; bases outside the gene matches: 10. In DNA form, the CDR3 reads TGTGCCAGCTCACCACTCCGACAGGGACAACTGTCTGGGGCCAACGTCCTGACTTTC. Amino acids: CASSPLRQGQLSGANVLTF.

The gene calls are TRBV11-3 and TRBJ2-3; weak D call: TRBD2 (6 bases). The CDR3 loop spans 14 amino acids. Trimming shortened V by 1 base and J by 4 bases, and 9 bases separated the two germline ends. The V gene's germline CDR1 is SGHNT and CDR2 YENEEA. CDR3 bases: TGTGCCAGCAGCTTAGTACGGGACTCAGATACGCAGTATTTT. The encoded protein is CASSLVRDSDTQYF. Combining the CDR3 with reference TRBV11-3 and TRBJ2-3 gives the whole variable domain EAGVVQSPRYKIIEKKQPVAFWCNPISGHNTLYWYLQNLGQGPELLIRYENEEAVDDSQLPKDRFSAERLKGVDSTLKIQPAELGDSAVYLCASSLVRDSDTQYFGPGTRLTVL.

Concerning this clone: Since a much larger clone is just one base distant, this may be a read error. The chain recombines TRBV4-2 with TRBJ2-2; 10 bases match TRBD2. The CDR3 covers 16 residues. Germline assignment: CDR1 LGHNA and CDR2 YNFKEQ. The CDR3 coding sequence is TGTGCCAGCAGCCAACTAGCGGGAGTTGACACCGGGGAGCTGTCTTTT. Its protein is CASSQLAGVDTGELSF.

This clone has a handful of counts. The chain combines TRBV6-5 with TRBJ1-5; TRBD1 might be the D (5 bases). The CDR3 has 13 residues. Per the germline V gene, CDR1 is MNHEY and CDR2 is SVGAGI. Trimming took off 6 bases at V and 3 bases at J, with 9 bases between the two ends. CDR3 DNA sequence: TGTGCCAGCAGCGGGGGGGTCAATCAGCCCCAGCATTTT. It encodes CASSGGVNQPQHF.

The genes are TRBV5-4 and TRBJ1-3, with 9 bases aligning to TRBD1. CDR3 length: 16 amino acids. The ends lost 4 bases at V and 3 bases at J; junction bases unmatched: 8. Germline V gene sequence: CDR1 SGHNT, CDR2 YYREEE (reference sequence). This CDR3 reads CASSPGTGSIGNTIYF. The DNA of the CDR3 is TGTGCCAGCAGCCCGGGGACAGGGTCGATTGGAAACACCATATATTTT.

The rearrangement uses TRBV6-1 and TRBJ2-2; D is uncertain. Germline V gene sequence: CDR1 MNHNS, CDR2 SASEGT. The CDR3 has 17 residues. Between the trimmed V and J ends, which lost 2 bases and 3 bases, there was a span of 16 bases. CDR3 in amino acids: CASSELGMFRDTGELFF. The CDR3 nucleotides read TGTGCCAGCAGTGAACTGGGAATGTTTAGGGACACCGGGGAGCTGTTTTTT.

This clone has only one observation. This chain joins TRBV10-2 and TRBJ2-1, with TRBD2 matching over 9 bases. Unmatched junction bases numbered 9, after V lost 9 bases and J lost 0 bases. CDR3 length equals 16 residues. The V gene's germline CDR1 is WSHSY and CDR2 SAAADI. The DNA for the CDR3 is TGCGCCAGTACAGGGTTTAGCGGGAGCTCCTACAATGAGCAGTTCTTC. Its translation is CASTGFSGSSYNEQFF.

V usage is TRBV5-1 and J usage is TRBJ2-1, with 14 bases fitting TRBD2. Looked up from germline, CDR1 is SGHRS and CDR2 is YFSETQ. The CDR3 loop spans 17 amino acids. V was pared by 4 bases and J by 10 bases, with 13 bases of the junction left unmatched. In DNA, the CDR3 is TGCGCCAGCAGCCCAAAGCGAGGACTAGCGGGAGGCTACGAGCAGTTCTTC. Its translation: CASSPKRGLAGGYEQFF.

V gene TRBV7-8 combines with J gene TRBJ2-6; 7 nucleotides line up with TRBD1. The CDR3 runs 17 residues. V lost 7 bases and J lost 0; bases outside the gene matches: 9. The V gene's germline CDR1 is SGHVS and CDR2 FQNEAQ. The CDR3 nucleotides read TGTGCCAGCAACCCGGGACAGTGGAACTCTGGGGCCAACGTCCTGACTTTC. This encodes CASNPGQWNSGANVLTF.

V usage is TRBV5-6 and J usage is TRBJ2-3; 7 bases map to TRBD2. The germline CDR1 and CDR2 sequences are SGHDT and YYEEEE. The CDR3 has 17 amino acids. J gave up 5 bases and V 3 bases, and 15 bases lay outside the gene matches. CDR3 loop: CASSSALEGRELDTQYF. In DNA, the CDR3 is TGTGCCAGCAGCTCGGCCCTCGAGGGGCGGGAGCTAGATACGCAGTATTTT.

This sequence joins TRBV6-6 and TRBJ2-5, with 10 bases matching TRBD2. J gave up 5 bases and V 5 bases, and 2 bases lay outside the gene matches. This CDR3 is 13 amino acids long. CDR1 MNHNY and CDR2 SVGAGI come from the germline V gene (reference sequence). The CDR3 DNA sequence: TGTGCCAGCAGTGGGACTAGCGAGGAGACCCAGTACTTC. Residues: CASSGTSEETQYF.

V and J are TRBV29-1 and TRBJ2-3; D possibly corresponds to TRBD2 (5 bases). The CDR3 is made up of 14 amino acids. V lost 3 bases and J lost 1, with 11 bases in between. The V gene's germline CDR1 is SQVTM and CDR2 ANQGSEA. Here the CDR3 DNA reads TGCAGCGTTGATGACGGGATGGGCACAGATACGCAGTATTTT. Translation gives CSVDDGMGTDTQYF.

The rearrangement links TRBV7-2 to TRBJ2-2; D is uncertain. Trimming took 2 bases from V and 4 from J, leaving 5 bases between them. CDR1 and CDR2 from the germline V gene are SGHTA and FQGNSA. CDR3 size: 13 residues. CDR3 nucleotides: TGTGCCAGCAGCTTACACCCCACCGGGGAGCTGTTTTTT. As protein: CASSLHPTGELFF.

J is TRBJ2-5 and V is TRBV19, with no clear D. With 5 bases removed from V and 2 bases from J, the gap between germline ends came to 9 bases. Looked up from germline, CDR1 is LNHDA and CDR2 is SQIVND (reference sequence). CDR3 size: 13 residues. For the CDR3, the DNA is TGTGCCAGTAGTGGCTACCATCAAGAGACCCAGTACTTC. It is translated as CASSGYHQETQYF. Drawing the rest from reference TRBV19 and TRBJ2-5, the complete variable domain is DGGITQSPKYLFRKEGQNVTLSCEQNLNHDAMYWYRQDPGQGLRLIYYSQIVNDFQKGDIAEGYSVSREKKESFPLTVTSAQKNPTAFYLCASSGYHQETQYFGPGTRLLVL.

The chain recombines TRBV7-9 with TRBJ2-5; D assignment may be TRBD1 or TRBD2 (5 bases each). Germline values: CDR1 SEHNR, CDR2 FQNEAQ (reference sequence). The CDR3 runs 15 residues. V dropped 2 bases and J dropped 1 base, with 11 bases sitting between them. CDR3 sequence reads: CASSLRGALQETQYF. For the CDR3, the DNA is TGTGCCAGCAGCTTACGAGGGGCCCTCCAAGAGACCCAGTACTTC.

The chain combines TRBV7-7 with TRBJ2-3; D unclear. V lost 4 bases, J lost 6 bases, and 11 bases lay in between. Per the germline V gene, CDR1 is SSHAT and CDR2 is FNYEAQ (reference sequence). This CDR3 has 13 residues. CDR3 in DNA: TGTGCCAGCAGCTCTTCTCCAGACGATACGCAGTATTTT. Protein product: CASSSSPDDTQYF.

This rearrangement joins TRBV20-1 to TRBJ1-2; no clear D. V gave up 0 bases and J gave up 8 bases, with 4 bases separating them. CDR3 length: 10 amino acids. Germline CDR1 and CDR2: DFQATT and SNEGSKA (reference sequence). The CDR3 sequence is CSAREDGYTF. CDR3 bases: TGCAGTGCTAGAGAGGACGGCTACACCTTC.

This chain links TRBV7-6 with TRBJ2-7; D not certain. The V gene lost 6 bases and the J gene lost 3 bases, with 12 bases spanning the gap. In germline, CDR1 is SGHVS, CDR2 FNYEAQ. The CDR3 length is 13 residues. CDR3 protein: CASSYQARYEQYF. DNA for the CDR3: TGTGCCAGCAGTTACCAAGCCCGCTACGAGCAGTACTTC.

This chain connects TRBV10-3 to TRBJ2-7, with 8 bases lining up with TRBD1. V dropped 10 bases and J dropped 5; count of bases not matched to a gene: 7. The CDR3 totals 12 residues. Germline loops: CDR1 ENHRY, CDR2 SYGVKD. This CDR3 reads CATRQGFDEQYF. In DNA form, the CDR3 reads TGTGCCACCCGACAGGGGTTTGACGAGCAGTACTTC.

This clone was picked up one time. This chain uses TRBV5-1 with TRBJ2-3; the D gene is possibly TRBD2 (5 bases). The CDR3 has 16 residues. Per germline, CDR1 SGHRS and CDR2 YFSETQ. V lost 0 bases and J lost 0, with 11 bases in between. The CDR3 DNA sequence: TGCGCCAGCAGCTTGGATCCTAGCCCTAGCACAGATACGCAGTATTTT. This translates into CASSLDPSPSTDTQYF.

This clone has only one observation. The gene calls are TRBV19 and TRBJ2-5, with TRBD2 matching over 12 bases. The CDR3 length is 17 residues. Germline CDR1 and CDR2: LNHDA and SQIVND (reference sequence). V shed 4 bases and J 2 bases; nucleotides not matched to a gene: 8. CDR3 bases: TGTGCCAGTAGTACCCTGGGACTAGCGGGCTTACAAGAGACCCAGTACTTC. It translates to CASSTLGLAGLQETQYF.

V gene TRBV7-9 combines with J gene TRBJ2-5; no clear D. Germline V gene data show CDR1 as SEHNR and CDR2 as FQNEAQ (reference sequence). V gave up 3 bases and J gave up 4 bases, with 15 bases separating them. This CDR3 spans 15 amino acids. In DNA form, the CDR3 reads TGTGCCAGCAGCTTTTCTTCCCCCCCTGCAGAGACCCAGTACTTC. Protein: CASSFSSPPAETQYF.

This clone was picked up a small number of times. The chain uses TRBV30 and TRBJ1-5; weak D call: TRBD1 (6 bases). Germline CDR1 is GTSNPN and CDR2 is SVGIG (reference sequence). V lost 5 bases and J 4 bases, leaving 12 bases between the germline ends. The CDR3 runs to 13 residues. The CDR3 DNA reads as TGTGCCTGGGGAAAAACAGGGAATCAGCCCCAGCATTTT. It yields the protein CAWGKTGNQPQHF.

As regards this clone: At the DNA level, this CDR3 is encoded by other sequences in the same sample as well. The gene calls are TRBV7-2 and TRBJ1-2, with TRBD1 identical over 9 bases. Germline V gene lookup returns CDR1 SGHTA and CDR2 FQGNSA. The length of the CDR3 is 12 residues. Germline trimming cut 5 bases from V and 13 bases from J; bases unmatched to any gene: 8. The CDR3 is CASSPGQGRVTF. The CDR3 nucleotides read TGTGCCAGCAGCCCGGGACAGGGTAGGGTCACCTTC.

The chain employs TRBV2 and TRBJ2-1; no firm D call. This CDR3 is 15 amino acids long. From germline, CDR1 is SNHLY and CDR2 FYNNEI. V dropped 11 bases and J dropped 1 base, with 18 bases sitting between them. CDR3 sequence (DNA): TGTGCCTCCACCAGAAATGCGGTTTCCTACAATGAGCAGTTCTTC. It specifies CASTRNAVSYNEQFF.

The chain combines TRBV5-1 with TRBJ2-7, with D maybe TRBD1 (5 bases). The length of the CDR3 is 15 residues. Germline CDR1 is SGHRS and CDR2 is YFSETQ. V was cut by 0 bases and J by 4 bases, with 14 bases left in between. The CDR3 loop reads CASSLGVDSLYEQYF. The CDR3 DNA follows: TGCGCCAGCAGCTTGGGGGTCGACAGTCTTTACGAGCAGTACTTC.

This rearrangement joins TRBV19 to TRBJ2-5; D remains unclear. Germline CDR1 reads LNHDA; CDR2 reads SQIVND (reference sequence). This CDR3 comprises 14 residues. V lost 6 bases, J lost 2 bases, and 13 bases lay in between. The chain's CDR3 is CASSPGPAQETQYF. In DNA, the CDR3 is TGTGCCAGTAGCCCCGGCCCAGCACAAGAGACCCAGTACTTC.